The 5 T cell receptor beta chains below come from one sample, sequenced in a study of T cells in Graves' hyperthyroidism and ophthalmopathy. The source material, RNA transcripts, was used to amplify TCR beta CDR3 regions. The HTBI primer set served for first-round RT-PCR of the TCR CDR3. TCRdb used MiXCR to reprocess the multiplex PCR reads, holding one entry per CDR3 protein. The data contain approximately 640,000 distinct CDR3 sequences, about 16% of them singletons. Sequencing used blood. The receptors stem from a woman in her twenties or thirties with Graves' hyperthyroidism.

This clonotype came up many times. The chain links TRBV20-1 to TRBJ1-5, with TRBD1 matching 8 bases. The CDR3 is 15 amino acids. The V and J ends lost 3 bases and 2 bases, in that order; junction bases with no gene match: 6. Germline CDR1 DFQATT, CDR2 SNEGSKA (reference sequence). CDR3 nucleotides: TGCAGTGCTAGCTCAGGGGGCGCAGGCAATCAGCCCCAGCATTTT. Translated, it gives CSASSGGAGNQPQHF.

This chain connects TRBV2 to TRBJ1-3, with unresolved D. The CDR3 loop spans 12 amino acids. The germline V gene has CDR1 SNHLY and CDR2 FYNNEI. The germline V and J ends were trimmed by 3 bases and 2 bases, with 2 bases remaining between them. The CDR3 sequence is CASSDAGNTIYF. The CDR3 nucleotides read TGTGCCAGCAGTGATGCTGGAAACACCATATATTTT.

This clonotype was detected ten times or more. The J gene is TRBJ2-4, the V gene TRBV28; possible D gene TRBD2, 6 bases. The CDR3 extends over 13 amino acids. V shed 6 bases and J shed 7 bases, with 13 bases lying between them. Germline V CDR1 and CDR2: MDHEN, SYDVKM. The CDR3 DNA follows: TGTGCCAGCAGCCCCCCAGGGAGGAACATTCAGTACTTC. It yields the protein CASSPPGRNIQYF.

To note about this clonotype: With a much larger clone just one base away, this may be a read error. The chain has TRBV9 and TRBJ2-1, with 11 nucleotides matching TRBD2. This CDR3 region has 14 residues. J lost 10 bases, V lost 3 bases, and 6 bases had no gene match. The V gene's germline CDR1 is SGDLS and CDR2 YYNGEE. The CDR3 region is CASSDLAGGGEQFF. CDR3 bases: TGTGCCAGCAGCGACCTAGCGGGAGGAGGGGAGCAGTTCTTC.

This clonotype has only a few counts. The J gene is TRBJ2-3, the V gene TRBV7-3; 7 positions match TRBD1. V lost 5 bases and J lost 2; bases outside the gene matches: 4. Germline loops: CDR1 SGHTA, CDR2 FQGTGA. This CDR3 is built from 14 residues. In DNA form, the CDR3 reads TGTGCCAGCAGCCCACAGGGGTTCACAGATACGCAGTATTTT. Its translation: CASSPQGFTDTQYF.